This entry lists 31 T cell receptor beta chains sequenced from one sample in a study of blood T cell repertoires in COVID-19 (dated by TCRdb to about 2020). Libraries were made using the immunoSEQ multiplex PCR assay. In TCRdb, the immuneACCESS table is reduced to in-frame sequences with V and J assigned. These tables do not hold every clone; where another copy was compared, an unresolved V gene accounts for under half, and the others remain unexplained. A total of 200,000 to 250,000 clones appear in this sample, around 90% of them only once. The top ten clones comprise under 15% of the sample. The sample consisted of PBMCs or T cells enriched from blood (not recorded which). Receptor source: a woman in her fifties or sixties with acute COVID-19.

This clone occurred a few times. V and J are TRBV5-6 and TRBJ2-1; TRBD1 agrees at 11 bases. This CDR3 comprises 16 residues. V shed 4 bases, J shed 4 bases, and the junction held 7 bases outside the gene matches. Germline lookup yields CDR1 SGHDT and CDR2 YYEEEE. The DNA for the CDR3 is TGTGCCAGCAGCCCCCTAGGACAGGGGGCTTACAATGAGCAGTTCTTC. It translates to CASSPLGQGAYNEQFF.

The V call is TRBV28, the J call TRBJ1-6, with unresolved D. The length of the CDR3 is 15 residues. Trimming took off 6 bases at V and 6 bases at J, with 15 bases between the two ends. Germline lookup yields CDR1 MDHEN and CDR2 SYDVKM. CDR3 nucleotides: TGTGCCAGCAGCCCCATCGGGATTACTAATTCACCCCTCCACTTT. This translates into CASSPIGITNSPLHF.

The gene calls are TRBV9 and TRBJ2-7, with D tentatively TRBD1 (5 bases). Germline V gene lookup returns CDR1 SGDLS and CDR2 YYNGEE. Trimming removed 0 bases at V and 8 bases at J, with 18 bases between. This CDR3 has 15 amino acids. CDR3 DNA: TGTGCCAGCAGCGTAGCTGGCCAGGGATGGGTTAAGCAGTACTTC. Its protein is CASSVAGQGWVKQYF.

This chain joins TRBV28 and TRBJ1-5; TRBD1 matches 7 bases. Losses at the gene ends were 11 bases for V and 7 bases for J; bases not matched to a gene: 11. This CDR3 is built from 13 residues. Germline lookup yields CDR1 MDHEN and CDR2 SYDVKM. CDR3 amino acids: CAATPGGYQPQHF. The DNA for the CDR3 is TGTGCCGCAACCCCAGGGGGTTACCAGCCCCAGCATTTT.

As for this clone: Within the sample, other DNA sequences also encode this same CDR3. V is TRBV6-1 and J is TRBJ2-3; 7 bases fit TRBD2. The germline V gene has CDR1 MNHNS and CDR2 SASEGT. This CDR3 has 16 residues. Losses at the gene ends were 2 bases for V and 2 bases for J; bases not matched to a gene: 7. This CDR3 is CASSESVAGDTDTQYF. CDR3 bases: TGTGCCAGCAGTGAATCTGTCGCGGGAGACACAGATACGCAGTATTTT.

This chain uses TRBV5-1 with TRBJ1-1; D perhaps matches TRBD1 (5 bases). The CDR3 spans 16 residues. V lost 1 base and J lost 0, with 13 bases in between. Germline values: CDR1 SGHRS, CDR2 YFSETQ. The CDR3 loop reads CASSLRGGGVNTEAFF. In nucleotides, the CDR3 is TGCGCCAGCAGCTTGAGGGGCGGCGGAGTGAACACTGAAGCTTTCTTT.

The chain employs TRBV6-6 and TRBJ2-1; maybe TRBD1 (6 bases). V was cut by 0 bases and J by 7 bases, with 7 bases left in between. There are 13 residues in the CDR3. Germline V gene sequence: CDR1 MNHNY, CDR2 SVGAGI (reference sequence). CDR3 region: CASSYSRGNEQFF. DNA of the CDR3: TGTGCCAGCAGTTACTCGAGGGGGAATGAGCAGTTCTTC.

The J gene is TRBJ2-3, the V gene TRBV11-3, with 7 bases lining up with TRBD1. The CDR3 consists of 15 residues. The junction had 9 bases not matched to a gene; V was cut back by 5 bases and J by 4 bases. Looked up from germline, CDR1 is SGHNT and CDR2 is YENEEA. The CDR3, as DNA: TGTGCCAGCAGCAACAGACAGGGTGATTCAGATACGCAGTATTTT. It codes for CASSNRQGDSDTQYF.

This clone was counted a single time. The sample has other DNA sequences that encode this CDR3 too. This sequence joins TRBV5-1 and TRBJ2-3, with a weak D call TRBD2 (5 bases). CDR3 length: 14 residues. Germline V gives CDR1 SGHRS, CDR2 YFSETQ. V lost 4 bases and J 0 bases, leaving 9 bases between the germline ends. The CDR3 protein is CASSPRTSTDTQYF. CDR3 bases: TGCGCCAGCAGCCCCAGGACTAGCACAGATACGCAGTATTTT.

The chain employs TRBV5-6 and TRBJ2-7, with 7 nucleotides matching TRBD1. The ends lost 0 bases at V and 3 bases at J; junction bases unmatched: 3. CDR3 length equals 14 residues. CDR1 is SGHDT, CDR2 YYEEEE, per germline. CDR3 loop: CASSLDRGYYEQYF. CDR3 in DNA: TGTGCCAGCAGCTTGGACAGGGGATACTACGAGCAGTACTTC.

The V gene is TRBV15, the J gene TRBJ1-1; 12 positions agree with TRBD1. The ends lost 0 bases at V and 1 base at J; junction bases unmatched: 6. Germline-derived CDR1 and CDR2 are LNHNV and YYDKDF (reference sequence). The CDR3 sequence is 18 residues long. CDR3: CATSRDLRDRGPNTEAFF. CDR3 coding DNA: TGTGCCACCAGCAGAGATCTTAGGGACAGGGGGCCGAACACTGAAGCTTTCTTT.

The sample holds one count of this clone. The chain has TRBV15 and TRBJ2-1; TRBD2 matches at 9 bases. CDR1 and CDR2 (germline): LNHNV, YYDKDF (reference sequence). V shed 4 bases, J shed 4 bases, and the junction held 11 bases outside the gene matches. The CDR3 covers 17 residues. This CDR3 reads CATSTTLVAGAYNEQFF. Written as DNA, the CDR3 is TGTGCCACCAGCACAACCCTAGTAGCGGGAGCTTACAATGAGCAGTTCTTC. Variable domain in full (rest from reference TRBV15 and TRBJ2-1): DAMVIQNPRYQVTQFGKPVTLSCSQTLNHNVMYWYQQKSSQAPKLLFHYYDKDFNNEADTPDNFQSRRPNTSFCFLDIRSPGLGDTAMYLCATSTTLVAGAYNEQFFGPGTRLTVL.

In this sample, this clone turned up once. CDR3 residues: CASSLSGSYNEQFF. DNA of the CDR3: TGTGCCAGCAGCTTAAGCGGTTCCTACAATGAGCAGTTCTTC. This chain joins TRBV11-2 and TRBJ2-1; a weak D match, TRBD2 (5 bases). The CDR3 is 14 amino acids. The V end was cut by 2 bases, the J end by 1 base, with 6 bases between. CDR1 is SGHAT and CDR2 is FQNNGV in the germline V gene.

This sequence joins TRBV6-5 and TRBJ1-1; 8 bases align to TRBD1. CDR1 is MNHEY, CDR2 SVGAGI, per germline. This CDR3 has 14 amino acids. J was trimmed by 5 bases and V by 7 bases; bases with no gene match: 9. The CDR3 DNA reads as TGTGCCAGCAAAAAAGACAGGGGTAGAACTGAAGCTTTCTTT. Protein: CASKKDRGRTEAFF.

This chain uses TRBV6-5 with TRBJ1-5; 7 nucleotides agree with TRBD1. The germline CDR1 and CDR2 sequences are MNHEY and SVGAGI. The V gene end was trimmed by 6 bases and the J gene end by 4 bases; junction bases not matched to a gene: 9. This CDR3 has 15 residues. This CDR3 reads CASSPGTAFNQPQHF. The DNA of the CDR3 is TGTGCCAGCAGCCCAGGGACAGCTTTTAATCAGCCCCAGCATTTT.

The gene calls are TRBV3-1 (or the pseudogene TRBV3-2) and TRBJ2-7, with D perhaps matching TRBD1 (7 bases). CDR1 and CDR2 (germline): LGHDT, YNNKEL (reference sequence). The CDR3 sequence is 17 residues long. With 3 bases removed from V and 1 base from J, the gap between germline ends came to 19 bases. The CDR3, as DNA: TGTGCCAGCAGCCACGGGACAGATGGGACTCATTCCTACGAGCAGTACTTC. As protein: CASSHGTDGTHSYEQYF.

The rearrangement links TRBV29-1 to TRBJ2-1, with TRBD2 matching 10 bases. V shed 7 bases and J 4 bases; nucleotides not matched to a gene: 10. Germline V gives CDR1 SQVTM, CDR2 ANQGSEA. The CDR3 has 15 amino acids. The CDR3 spells CSAGSVAGGYNEQFF. The DNA for the CDR3 is TGCAGCGCTGGTTCCGTAGCGGGAGGTTACAATGAGCAGTTCTTC.

The rearrangement joins TRBV7-9 to TRBJ2-7, with unresolved D. CDR1 is SEHNR, CDR2 FQNEAQ, per germline (reference sequence). The CDR3 extends over 12 amino acids. The V gene lost 2 bases and the J gene lost 2 bases, with 4 bases spanning the gap. The CDR3 region has the DNA TGTGCCAGCAGCTTATCGGCCTACGAGCAGTACTTC. Protein product: CASSLSAYEQYF.

This clone was seen only once. The chain is built from TRBV28 and TRBJ1-5; 8 bases map to TRBD1. The trim removed 6 bases at V and 7 bases at J, leaving 8 bases unmatched. Germline CDR1 is MDHEN and CDR2 is SYDVKM. CDR3 length equals 14 residues. CDR3 loop: CASRPDRGRQPQHF. DNA for the CDR3: TGTGCCAGCAGGCCAGACAGGGGCCGGCAGCCCCAGCATTTT. The variable domain in full, with the rest retrieved from reference TRBV28 and TRBJ1-5, is DVKVTQSSRYLVKRTGEKVFLECVQDMDHENMFWYRQDPGLGLRLIYFSYDVKMKEKGDIPEGYSVSREKKERFSLILESASTNQTSMYLCASRPDRGRQPQHFGDGTRLSIL.

The chain is built from TRBV30 and TRBJ1-4, with D unclear. The CDR3 covers 11 residues. CDR1 and CDR2 (germline): GTSNPN, SVGIG (reference sequence). Trimming took 4 bases from V and 7 from J, leaving 7 bases between them. The CDR3 DNA is TGTGCCTGGAAGCGCGCTGAAAAACTGTTTTTT. As protein: CAWKRAEKLFF.

This chain uses TRBV5-6 with TRBJ2-3; the D is unclear. Germline V CDR1 and CDR2: SGHDT, YYEEEE. V lost 4 bases, J lost 5 bases, and 8 bases lay in between. CDR3 size: 12 residues. DNA for the CDR3: TGTGCCAGCAGCCCGGTATTAGATACGCAGTATTTT. Translation gives CASSPVLDTQYF.

The chain employs TRBV11-2 and TRBJ1-3; unclear D gene. V shed 2 bases and J shed 4 bases, with 6 bases lying between them. This CDR3 contains 13 residues. Germline CDR1 SGHAT, CDR2 FQNNGV. Written as DNA, the CDR3 is TGTGCCAGCAGCTTACCCGCGGGAAACACCATATATTTT. This codes for CASSLPAGNTIYF.

V gene TRBV7-3 combines with J gene TRBJ2-7; 8 bases fit TRBD2. Unmatched junction bases numbered 13, after V lost 5 bases and J lost 7 bases. Germline CDR1 and CDR2: SGHTA and FQGTGA. CDR3 length: 15 amino acids. The CDR3 nucleotides are TGTGCCAGCAGCCCATCCGGGACTAGTAGGCAGGAGCAGTACTTC. Translation: CASSPSGTSRQEQYF.

This clone turned up a few times. The chain is built from TRBV5-1 and TRBJ2-5, with TRBD1 matching over 9 bases. Germline-derived CDR1 and CDR2 are SGHRS and YFSETQ. Trimming removed 7 bases from V and 2 bases from J; junction bases left unmatched: 6. This CDR3 spans 14 amino acids. The CDR3 is CASYRDRAQETQYF. The CDR3 DNA is TGCGCCAGCTACCGGGACAGGGCACAAGAGACCCAGTACTTC. Drawing the rest from reference TRBV5-1 and TRBJ2-5, the complete variable domain is KAGVTQTPRYLIKTRGQQVTLSCSPISGHRSVSWYQQTPGQGLQFLFEYFSETQRNKGNFPGRFSGRQFSNSRSEMNVSTLELGDSALYLCASYRDRAQETQYFGPGTRLLVL.

The genes are TRBV5-6 and TRBJ2-7; 10 bases are shared with TRBD1. V lost 4 bases and J lost 2; bases outside the gene matches: 9. Per the germline V gene, CDR1 is SGHDT and CDR2 is YYEEEE. The CDR3 is 16 amino acids. This chain's CDR3 is CASSRTPGTGAYEQYF. The CDR3 DNA sequence: TGTGCCAGCAGCCGGACCCCCGGGACAGGGGCCTACGAGCAGTACTTC.

The chain uses TRBV11-2 and TRBJ2-7, with 8 positions matching TRBD1. This CDR3 is 14 amino acids long. The germline V gene encodes CDR1 SGHAT and CDR2 FQNNGV. Trimming took 4 bases from V and 2 from J; bases not matched to a gene: 4. The CDR3 sequence is CASSYGQGPYEQYF. The DNA of the CDR3 is TGTGCCAGCAGCTACGGACAGGGCCCCTACGAGCAGTACTTC.

The rearrangement joins TRBV27 to TRBJ2-1; D is unclear. The CDR3 has 13 residues. Germline loops: CDR1 MNHEY, CDR2 SMNVEV (reference sequence). The V end was cut by 5 bases, the J end by 4 bases, with 9 bases between. The CDR3 DNA reads TGTGCCAGCAGTCGAGACATATACAATGAGCAGTTCTTC. It yields the protein CASSRDIYNEQFF.

The chain is built from TRBV6-5 and TRBJ2-7; tentatively, D is TRBD1 (6 bases). This CDR3 spans 15 amino acids. V was clipped by 0 bases and J by 6 bases, with 15 bases between them. Looked up from germline, CDR1 is MNHEY and CDR2 is SVGAGI. The CDR3 loop is CASSYSNRAVREQYF. CDR3 DNA: TGTGCCAGCAGTTACTCGAACAGGGCGGTCCGCGAGCAGTACTTC.

The chain is built from TRBV28 and TRBJ2-3; D is ambiguous. This CDR3 comprises 13 residues. V was shortened by 8 bases and J by 0 bases, with 9 bases between the two germline ends. CDR1 and CDR2 from the germline V gene are MDHEN and SYDVKM. The CDR3 reads CASEGGSTDTQYF. The CDR3 DNA reads as TGTGCCAGCGAAGGCGGTAGCACAGATACGCAGTATTTT.

This chain uses TRBV3-1 (or the pseudogene TRBV3-2) with TRBJ2-5; 10 bases are shared with TRBD2. Per germline, CDR1 LGHDT and CDR2 YNNKEL (reference sequence). The CDR3 spans 15 residues. The trim removed 4 bases at V and 1 base at J, leaving 3 bases unmatched. The CDR3 region has the DNA TGTGCCAGCAGCCTGGGGACTAGCGCCCAAGAGACCCAGTACTTC. Translating gives CASSLGTSAQETQYF.

The rearrangement links TRBV29-1 to TRBJ2-7; D not resolved. The CDR3 contains 11 residues. Germline V lookup: CDR1 SQVTM, CDR2 ANQGSEA. The V end was cut by 3 bases, the J end by 9 bases, with 12 bases between. The CDR3 DNA sequence: TGCAGCGTTGACTGGGCCGACGGGCAGTACTTC. Residues: CSVDWADGQYF.